These 27 T cell receptor beta chains share one sample of origin, sequenced in a study of T cell responses to AZD1222 COVID-19 vaccine. Libraries were prepared by immunoSEQ multiplex PCR; TCRdb keeps only in-frame clonotypes and omits some of them. Here the sample spans more than 100,000 clones, approximately 90% being singletons. Sequencing used peripheral blood, obtained on day 0 of AZD1222 vaccination. The receptors come from an adult in good health.

Details on this clone: A junction end diverges from the germline sequence, so it may reflect a read error. This chain joins TRBV6-1 and TRBJ1-2; 9 bases agree with TRBD1. CDR1 is MNHNS, CDR2 SASEGT, per germline. The CDR3 sequence is 10 residues long. The CDR3 coding sequence is TGTGCCAGCAGTGGGGGGACAGGGCCCTTC. It yields the protein CASSGGTGPF.

The gene calls are TRBV12-5 and TRBJ2-2; 10 bases line up with TRBD1. Trimming took 5 bases from V and 7 from J; bases not matched to a gene: 10. There are 16 residues in the CDR3. Germline CDR1 is LGHNT and CDR2 is FRNRAP. CDR3 DNA sequence: TGTGCTAGTGGTACCCGGACAGGGGGTGGCGGCGGGGAGCTGTTTTTT. Protein sequence: CASGTRTGGGGGELFF.

This clone was seen a single time. This chain connects TRBV19 to TRBJ2-7; 9 positions match TRBD2. The germline V gene has CDR1 LNHDA and CDR2 SQIVND (reference sequence). The CDR3 sequence is 15 residues long. V dropped 1 base and J dropped 0; count of bases not matched to a gene: 1. This CDR3 reads CASSIASGNSYEQYF. CDR3 nucleotides: TGTGCCAGTAGTATAGCTAGCGGGAACTCCTACGAGCAGTACTTC. Using reference TRBV19 and TRBJ2-7 for the parts outside the CDR3, the full variable domain is DGGITQSPKYLFRKEGQNVTLSCEQNLNHDAMYWYRQDPGQGLRLIYYSQIVNDFQKGDIAEGYSVSREKKESFPLTVTSAQKNPTAFYLCASSIASGNSYEQYFGPGTRLTVT.

This sequence joins TRBV5-6 and TRBJ1-6; D is undetermined. V lost 6 bases to trimming and J lost 11 bases, with 21 bases between them. This CDR3 spans 15 amino acids. CDR1 is SGHDT and CDR2 is YYEEEE in the germline V gene. CDR3 bases: TGTGCCAGCAATCGGGGAACCTTGGTCGAGACACCCCTCCACTTT. Protein sequence: CASNRGTLVETPLHF.

A single count supports this clone. V gene TRBV4-1 combines with J gene TRBJ1-4, with 10 bases fitting TRBD1. The V gene's germline CDR1 is MGHRA and CDR2 YSYEKL. V lost 2 bases, J lost 10 bases, and 7 bases stayed unmatched. This CDR3 is 15 amino acids long. The CDR3 loop is CASSQSGQGVGKLFF. CDR3 DNA sequence: TGCGCCAGCAGCCAAAGTGGACAGGGGGTTGGAAAACTGTTTTTT.

The genes are TRBV5-1 and TRBJ2-2; 14 bases align to TRBD2. Germline-derived CDR1 and CDR2 are SGHRS and YFSETQ. V lost 3 bases, J lost 2 bases, and 3 bases stayed unmatched. This CDR3 is built from 17 residues. In DNA, the CDR3 is TGCGCCAGCAGCTGGACTAGCGGGGGGCCTAACACCGGGGAGCTGTTTTTT. Translation: CASSWTSGGPNTGELFF. The entire variable domain, with the rest obtained from reference TRBV5-1 and TRBJ2-2, is as follows: KAGVTQTPRYLIKTRGQQVTLSCSPISGHRSVSWYQQTPGQGLQFLFEYFSETQRNKGNFPGRFSGRQFSNSRSEMNVSTLELGDSALYLCASSWTSGGPNTGELFFGEGSRLTVL.

V gene TRBV27 combines with J gene TRBJ1-1; tentatively, D is TRBD1 (5 bases). The CDR3 runs 13 residues. Germline-derived CDR1 and CDR2 are MNHEY and SMNVEV (reference sequence). V lost 6 bases, J lost 1 base, and 9 bases lay in between. The CDR3 DNA reads as TGTGCCAGCAGCCACGGGGCGAACACTGAAGCTTTCTTT. Its protein is CASSHGANTEAFF.

The gene calls are TRBV4-2 and TRBJ2-1, with 8 bases aligning to TRBD2. Germline lookup yields CDR1 LGHNA and CDR2 YNFKEQ. Trimming cost V 0 bases and J 0 bases; bases outside gene matches: 10. This CDR3 region has 19 residues. CDR3 loop: CASSQDGAGGRSSYNEQFF. CDR3 sequence (DNA): TGTGCCAGCAGCCAAGATGGGGCGGGGGGTAGAAGCTCCTACAATGAGCAGTTCTTC.

This clone was seen once. For the CDR3, the DNA is TGTGCCAGTAGTATACAGGGACTAGCGGGAGGGCCCGTCTCCTACAATGAGCAGTTCTTC. Translation gives CASSIQGLAGGPVSYNEQFF. This rearrangement joins TRBV19 to TRBJ2-1, with 16 bases aligning to TRBD2. CDR1 and CDR2 from the germline V gene are LNHDA and SQIVND (reference sequence). The junction had 7 bases not matched to a gene; V was cut back by 2 bases and J by 0 bases. This CDR3 has 20 residues.

This chain connects TRBV9 to TRBJ2-2; 9 positions match TRBD2. Germline CDR1 reads SGDLS; CDR2 reads YYNGEE. Unmatched junction bases numbered 3, after V lost 3 bases and J lost 3 bases. The CDR3 runs to 15 residues. CDR3 DNA: TGTGCCAGCAGCGATAGCGGGAGCTACACCGGGGAGCTGTTTTTT. Translating it yields CASSDSGSYTGELFF.

The table lists this clone with a count of one. V is TRBV5-1 and J is TRBJ2-7, with D perhaps matching TRBD2 (5 bases). V was trimmed by 4 bases and J by 0 bases, leaving 17 bases between them. This CDR3 comprises 16 residues. CDR1 is SGHRS and CDR2 is YFSETQ in the germline V gene. CDR3: CASSLNGERLSYEQYF. The DNA for the CDR3 is TGCGCCAGCAGCCTCAACGGGGAGCGCCTCTCCTACGAGCAGTACTTC.

The chain carries TRBV7-2 and TRBJ2-5, with D unclear. Germline V gene sequence: CDR1 SGHTA, CDR2 FQGNSA. Trimming pared 3 bases from V and 5 bases from J, leaving 10 bases between. The CDR3 runs 13 residues. CDR3 nucleotides: TGTGCCAGCAGCTTTGTGGATAGGGAGACCCAGTACTTC. The encoded protein is CASSFVDRETQYF. Using reference TRBV7-2 and TRBJ2-5 for the parts outside the CDR3, the full variable domain is GAGVSQSPSNKVTEKGKDVELRCDPISGHTALYWYRQSLGQGLEFLIYFQGNSAPDKSGLPSDRFSAERTGGSVSTLTIQRTQQEDSAVYLCASSFVDRETQYFGPGTRLLVL.

This sequence joins TRBV6-5 and TRBJ2-5, with D unclear. CDR1 MNHEY and CDR2 SVGAGI come from the germline V gene. The CDR3 is 14 amino acids. With 9 bases removed from V and 4 bases from J, the gap between germline ends came to 18 bases. The CDR3 loop reads CASKARPNSETQYF. The DNA of the CDR3 is TGTGCCAGTAAAGCGAGACCGAACTCAGAGACCCAGTACTTC.

V is TRBV6-6 and J is TRBJ1-3; 8 bases agree with TRBD1. Germline CDR1 and CDR2: MNHNY and SVGAGI (reference sequence). The CDR3 spans 18 residues. V was clipped by 5 bases and J by 5 bases; unmatched bases: 17. The CDR3 DNA follows: TGTGCCAGCAGTCTTGCCCTTGGACACCGGGACAGGCGAAACACCATATATTTT. Translation: CASSLALGHRDRRNTIYF.

The gene calls are TRBV11-1 and TRBJ1-2; D unresolved. This CDR3 is built from 13 residues. Germline loops: CDR1 SGHAT, CDR2 FQDESV (reference sequence). V lost 5 bases and J lost 5, with 12 bases in between. CDR3 nucleotide sequence: TGTGCCAGCAGCCCCGGGCCGCTGTATGGCTACACCTTC. This encodes CASSPGPLYGYTF.

The chain joins TRBV6-2 or TRBV6-3 to TRBJ1-1; D gene uncertain. CDR1 and CDR2 (germline): MNHEY, SVGEGT. The CDR3 covers 12 residues. Deletions cut 3 bases from V and 10 bases from J, with 12 bases between. The CDR3 protein is CASSYGSSGAFF. DNA for the CDR3: TGTGCCAGCAGTTATGGCTCCTCGGGAGCTTTCTTT.

The chain is built from TRBV7-9 and TRBJ1-2; a weak D match, TRBD1 (6 bases). V was shortened by 11 bases and J by 8 bases, with 18 bases between the two germline ends. The CDR3 contains 12 residues. CDR1 is SEHNR and CDR2 is FQNEAQ in the germline V gene (reference sequence). The CDR3 DNA sequence: TGTGCCGGCCGTCCAGGGGACTCCGGCTACACCTTC. Its translation: CAGRPGDSGYTF. Variable domain in full (rest from reference TRBV7-9 and TRBJ1-2): DTGVSQNPRHKITKRGQNVTFRCDPISEHNRLYWYRQTLGQGPEFLTYFQNEAQLEKSRLLSDRFSAERPKGSFSTLEIQRTEQGDSAMYLCAGRPGDSGYTFGSGTRLTVV.

The chain is built from TRBV18 and TRBJ2-5; D gene uncertain. Trimming pared 4 bases from V and 2 bases from J, leaving 8 bases between. Germline CDR1 and CDR2: KGHSH and LQKENI. The CDR3 length is 13 residues. The CDR3 protein is CASSLWAQETQYF. The CDR3 coding sequence is TGTGCCAGCTCACTGTGGGCACAAGAGACCCAGTACTTC. Combining the CDR3 with reference TRBV18 and TRBJ2-5 gives the whole variable domain NAGVMQNPRHLVRRRGQEARLRCSPMKGHSHVYWYRQLPEEGLKFMVYLQKENIIDESGMPKERFSAEFPKEGPSILRIQQVVRGDSAAYFCASSLWAQETQYFGPGTRLLVL.

The chain has TRBV27 and TRBJ2-7, with TRBD2 matching 8 bases. Per the germline V gene, CDR1 is MNHEY and CDR2 is SMNVEV (reference sequence). This CDR3 is 16 amino acids long. Trimming at V came to 5 bases and at J to 6 bases, leaving 15 bases not matched to a gene. CDR3 in amino acids: CASSTGPGLGGSEQYF. The CDR3 DNA reads TGTGCCAGCAGTACAGGCCCGGGACTAGGAGGGTCCGAGCAGTACTTC.

J is TRBJ2-7 and V is TRBV28, with TRBD1 matching over 9 bases. The CDR3 sequence is 14 residues long. Germline-derived CDR1 and CDR2 are MDHEN and SYDVKM. V lost 4 bases to trimming and J lost 1 base; unmatched junction nucleotides: 2. The CDR3 DNA follows: TGTGCCAGCAGTTCCGGGACAGGGTCCTACGAGCAGTACTTC. Encoded protein: CASSSGTGSYEQYF.

The genes are TRBV10-2 and TRBJ1-2; perhaps TRBD1 as D (5 bases). The CDR3 spans 14 residues. The V end was cut by 8 bases, the J end by 0 bases, with 13 bases between. Germline-derived CDR1 and CDR2 are WSHSY and SAAADI. The CDR3 loop is CASPMTDSNYGYTF. The CDR3 bases are TGCGCCAGCCCTATGACAGATTCTAACTATGGCTACACCTTC.

This rearrangement joins TRBV29-1 to TRBJ1-5; TRBD1 agrees at 8 bases. V lost 5 bases to trimming and J lost 2 bases; unmatched junction nucleotides: 2. The CDR3 has 13 residues. Germline assignment: CDR1 SQVTM and CDR2 ANQGSEA. CDR3 sequence: CSVLTGGNQPQHF. CDR3 DNA sequence: TGCAGCGTTTTGACAGGGGGCAATCAGCCCCAGCATTTT.

V gene TRBV4-1 combines with J gene TRBJ1-6; D gene ambiguous. This CDR3 is built from 12 residues. The V end was cut by 1 base, the J end by 10 bases, with 5 bases between. In germline, CDR1 is MGHRA, CDR2 YSYEKL. DNA of the CDR3: TGCGCCAGCAGCCAAGTTCAGTCACCCCTCCACTTT. It codes for CASSQVQSPLHF.

J is TRBJ1-2 and V is TRBV3-1 (or the pseudogene TRBV3-2), with D perhaps TRBD1 (5 bases). The germline gives CDR1 LGHDT, CDR2 YNNKEL (reference sequence). The CDR3 length is 20 residues. Between the trimmed V and J ends, which lost 2 bases and 11 bases, there was a span of 36 bases. The CDR3 reads CASSQRGVAGPTVLRRRYTF. In nucleotides, the CDR3 is TGTGCCAGCAGCCAACGGGGGGTCGCAGGGCCCACGGTATTAAGGAGGAGATACACCTTC.

The sample holds one count of this clone. The chain couples TRBV7-6 to TRBJ2-2, with TRBD2 identical over 14 bases. Germline V gene lookup returns CDR1 SGHVS and CDR2 FNYEAQ. V shed 4 bases and J 2 bases; nucleotides not matched to a gene: 3. The CDR3 is 17 residues long. CDR3 sequence: CASSSTSGRGNTGELFF. CDR3 coding DNA: TGTGCCAGCAGCTCGACTAGCGGGAGGGGTAACACCGGGGAGCTGTTTTTT.

This chain joins TRBV6-5 and TRBJ1-1; tentative D call: TRBD1 (5 bases). The germline CDR1 and CDR2 sequences are MNHEY and SVGAGI. The V end lost 4 bases, the J end lost 7 bases, and 13 bases lay between the germline ends. CDR3 length: 13 residues. The CDR3 region is CASSSRGASEAFF. CDR3 in DNA: TGTGCCAGCAGTTCGAGGGGTGCTAGTGAAGCTTTCTTT.

V and J are TRBV7-9 and TRBJ1-4; 7 bases match TRBD1. The V segment lost 2 bases and the J segment 8 bases; nucleotides outside the gene matches: 11. The CDR3 runs to 16 residues. Germline values: CDR1 SEHNR, CDR2 FQNEAQ (reference sequence). The CDR3 DNA is TGTGCCAGCAGCTTAAGCAGAAGGGGGCTTTGGGAAAAACTGTTTTTT. Protein product: CASSLSRRGLWEKLFF.